This TCR beta chain was captured in a study of response to subunit inactivated influenza vaccine. The study, taken as a whole, reports: Only a handful of new T cells, the authors suggested, are recruited with each seasonal influenza vaccination.

A word on this clonotype: Its antigen is not known.

The V and J ends lost 4 bases and 7 bases, in that order; junction bases with no gene match: 10. Germline CDR1 is SGHRS and CDR2 is YFSETQ. The length of the CDR3 is 14 residues. A single record per CDR3 protein comes from TCRdb applying MiXCR to the RT-PCR reads. The sample holds under 950,000 distinct CDR3 sequences; 21% are singletons and the top ten take roughly 10%. The gene calls are TRBV5-1 and TRBJ2-5, with 7 bases aligning to TRBD1. The sequence was collected from a middle-aged man who received an inactivated influenza vaccine. This material consisted of PBMCs from blood, taken 4 to 6 days after vaccination. CDR3 sequence: CASSTNRGRGTQYF. DNA of the CDR3: TGCGCCAGCAGCACAAACAGGGGTAGAGGGACCCAGTACTTC.